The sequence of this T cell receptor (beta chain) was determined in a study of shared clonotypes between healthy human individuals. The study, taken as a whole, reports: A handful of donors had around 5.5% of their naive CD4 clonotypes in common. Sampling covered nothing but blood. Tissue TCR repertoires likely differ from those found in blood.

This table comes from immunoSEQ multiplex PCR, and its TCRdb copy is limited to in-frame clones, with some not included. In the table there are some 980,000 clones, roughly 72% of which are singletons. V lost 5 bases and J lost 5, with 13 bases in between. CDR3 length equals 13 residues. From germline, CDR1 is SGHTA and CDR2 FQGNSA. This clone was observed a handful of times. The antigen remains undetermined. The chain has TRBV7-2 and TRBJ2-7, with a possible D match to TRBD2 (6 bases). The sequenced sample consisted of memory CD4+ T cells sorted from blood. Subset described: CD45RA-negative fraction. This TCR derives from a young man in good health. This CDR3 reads CASSLLRRDEQYF. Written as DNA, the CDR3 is TGTGCCAGCAGCCTCCTTAGGAGGGACGAGCAGTACTTC.